Following are 27 T cell receptor beta chains from one sample sequenced in a study of early T cells in non-severe SARS-CoV-2 infection. TCRdb recomputed calls from the 5' RACE reads with MiXCR, one row per CDR3 protein. Among about 59,000 distinct CDR3 sequences, roughly 12% were seen once, and the ten largest hold around 3%. Sequenced: whole blood. The receptors derive from an adult who was a healthcare worker with PCR-confirmed SARS-CoV-2 infection or an uninfected control (not recorded which).

V usage is TRBV9 and J usage is TRBJ2-1; unclear D gene. The CDR3 has 11 amino acids. In germline, CDR1 is SGDLS, CDR2 YYNGEE. V was cut by 3 bases and J by 8 bases, with 6 bases left in between. The CDR3 sequence: CASSALDEQFF. DNA for the CDR3: TGTGCCAGCAGCGCTCTTGATGAGCAGTTCTTC.

This clonotype was seen at least ten times. The V call is TRBV5-1, the J call TRBJ2-3; 12 bases align to TRBD2. After removal of 5 bases from V and 2 bases from J, the junction contained 9 bases not matched to a gene. Germline V CDR1 and CDR2: SGHRS, YFSETQ. The CDR3 extends over 17 amino acids. The CDR3 here is CASRPRLAGVHTDTQYF. CDR3 nucleotides: TGCGCCAGCAGGCCAAGACTAGCGGGGGTGCACACAGATACGCAGTATTTT.

The table lists this clonotype with a few counts. The V call is TRBV6-6, the J call TRBJ2-7, with 8 bases fitting TRBD2. Germline CDR1 MNHNY, CDR2 SVGAGI (reference sequence). Trimming cost V 4 bases and J 4 bases; bases outside gene matches: 9. This CDR3 has 15 amino acids. CDR3 coding DNA: TGTGCCAGCAGTTTCAGCGGGAGAGGTTCTTACGAGCAGTACTTC. This translates into CASSFSGRGSYEQYF.

The sample holds many counts of this clonotype. The chain has TRBV7-8 and TRBJ2-5; the D is unclear. The ends were cut back, 5 bases at V and 3 bases at J, with 10 bases in the middle. The germline V gene encodes CDR1 SGHVS and CDR2 FQNEAQ. The CDR3 extends over 13 amino acids. CDR3 in amino acids: CASSPPKEETQYF. For the CDR3, the DNA is TGTGCCAGCAGCCCCCCAAAAGAAGAGACCCAGTACTTC.

This clonotype was detected many times. The chain joins TRBV7-8 to TRBJ2-7; 9 bases line up with TRBD2. This CDR3 has 16 amino acids. Germline lookup yields CDR1 SGHVS and CDR2 FQNEAQ. V lost 0 bases to trimming and J lost 2 bases; unmatched junction nucleotides: 5. CDR3 sequence: CASSLASAGGPYEQYF. The CDR3 nucleotides are TGTGCCAGCAGCTTAGCCTCAGCGGGAGGCCCCTACGAGCAGTACTTC. The full variable domain, its missing parts supplied by reference TRBV7-8 and TRBJ2-7, is GAGVSQSPRYKVAKRGQDVALRCDPISGHVSLFWYQQALGQGPEFLTYFQNEAQLDKSGLPSDRFFAERPEGSVSTLKIQRTQQEDSAVYLCASSLASAGGPYEQYFGPGTRLTVT.

In this sample, this clonotype turned up many times. V gene TRBV11-3 combines with J gene TRBJ2-3, with 7 positions matching TRBD1. The J segment lost 0 bases and the V segment lost 5 bases, leaving 8 bases of the junction unmatched. There are 16 residues in the CDR3. CDR1 is SGHNT, CDR2 YENEEA, per germline. CDR3 protein: CASSAGQVTSTDTQYF. CDR3 DNA sequence: TGTGCCAGCAGCGCCGGACAGGTTACTAGCACAGATACGCAGTATTTT.

This clonotype was detected ten times or more. The V gene is TRBV29-1, the J gene TRBJ1-1, with D possibly being TRBD1 (6 bases). V lost 3 bases to trimming and J lost 3 bases, with 17 bases between them. Germline assignment: CDR1 SQVTM and CDR2 ANQGSEA. This CDR3 is built from 15 residues. CDR3 sequence (DNA): TGCAGCGTTGATTCTCGTAAACAGGGCCACACTGAAGCTTTCTTT. This gives the protein CSVDSRKQGHTEAFF.

The chain employs TRBV12-5 and TRBJ2-1; 15 nucleotides agree with TRBD2. CDR1 LGHNT and CDR2 FRNRAP come from the germline V gene. Germline trimming cut 6 bases from V and 10 bases from J; bases unmatched to any gene: 10. This CDR3 is built from 16 residues. CDR3 sequence: CASGLIGLAGGNEQFF. In DNA, the CDR3 is TGTGCTAGTGGCCTCATCGGACTAGCGGGAGGGAACGAGCAGTTCTTC.

There are many counts of this clonotype. The CDR3 DNA reads as TGTGCCAGCAGCTTATCCCCGGGGGACAAGCAGTACTTC. It specifies CASSLSPGDKQYF. The V call is TRBV7-9, the J call TRBJ2-7; D tentatively fits TRBD1 or TRBD2 (6 bases each). Trimming took 2 bases from V and 8 from J, leaving 13 bases between them. CDR1 SEHNR and CDR2 FQNEAQ come from the germline V gene (reference sequence). CDR3 size: 13 residues.

This clonotype was counted ten times or more. The gene calls are TRBV27 and TRBJ2-2; D is uncertain. The CDR3 has 15 residues. Trimming left V 6 bases short and J 2 bases short, with 13 bases between. CDR1 MNHEY and CDR2 SMNVEV come from the germline V gene (reference sequence). In nucleotides, the CDR3 is TGTGCCAGCAGCCCCTGGCCGTTTAACACCGGGGAGCTGTTTTTT. Its translation: CASSPWPFNTGELFF.

In its sample, this clonotype was seen a few times. This chain joins TRBV14 and TRBJ1-6, with a tentative D call TRBD1 (5 bases). The CDR3 totals 18 residues. Trimming shortened V by 2 bases and J by 0 bases, and 14 bases separated the two germline ends. Germline values: CDR1 SGHDN, CDR2 FVKESK. The CDR3 DNA sequence: TGTGCCAGCAGCCAAAAGGTGGGACCGAGCTCCTATAATTCACCCCTCCACTTT. It encodes CASSQKVGPSSYNSPLHF.

The sample holds a few counts of this clonotype. This sequence joins TRBV5-1 and TRBJ1-1; D might be TRBD1 (5 bases). Germline V gene lookup returns CDR1 SGHRS and CDR2 YFSETQ. The CDR3 covers 11 residues. V dropped 5 bases and J dropped 5 bases, with 7 bases sitting between them. Written as DNA, the CDR3 is TGCGCCAGCAGGGAGGGGACTGAAGCTTTCTTT. Amino acid sequence: CASREGTEAFF.

The chain recombines TRBV7-9 with TRBJ1-6, with D perhaps TRBD1 (5 bases). Germline V gives CDR1 SEHNR, CDR2 FQNEAQ (reference sequence). Trimming left V 6 bases short and J 9 bases short, with 15 bases between. This CDR3 contains 14 residues. This CDR3 is CASSLSERGSPLHF. The CDR3 DNA follows: TGTGCCAGCAGTCTCTCCGAAAGGGGTTCACCCCTCCACTTT.

This clonotype was picked up many times. The J gene is TRBJ2-1, the V gene TRBV28; D not resolved. CDR1 is MDHEN and CDR2 is SYDVKM in the germline V gene. The CDR3 loop spans 12 amino acids. The V gene lost 2 bases and the J gene lost 10 bases, with 9 bases spanning the gap. Here the CDR3 reads CASSLGLSEQFF. The CDR3 DNA sequence: TGTGCCAGCAGTTTAGGCCTATCGGAGCAGTTCTTC.

This chain links TRBV29-1 with TRBJ2-3; D is possibly TRBD2 (6 bases). With 4 bases removed from V and 2 bases from J, the gap between germline ends came to 13 bases. This CDR3 has 14 residues. The germline CDR1 and CDR2 sequences are SQVTM and ANQGSEA. For the CDR3, the DNA is TGCAGCGTTGCGGGGGTAGGTGACACAGATACGCAGTATTTT. Its protein is CSVAGVGDTDTQYF.

The chain couples TRBV30 to TRBJ2-7, with 7 bases aligning to TRBD1. Trimming at V came to 1 base and at J to 1 base, leaving 10 bases not matched to a gene. Germline V gene sequence: CDR1 GTSNPN, CDR2 SVGIG (reference sequence). The CDR3 extends over 16 amino acids. CDR3 in amino acids: CAWSEGEDRASYEQYF. Here the CDR3 DNA reads TGTGCCTGGAGTGAAGGAGAAGACAGGGCTTCCTACGAGCAGTACTTC.

This clonotype was recorded many times. This rearrangement joins TRBV2 to TRBJ2-2; D call uncertain. The CDR3 contains 15 residues. V was trimmed by 1 base and J by 2 bases, leaving 8 bases between them. CDR1 SNHLY and CDR2 FYNNEI come from the germline V gene. Written as DNA, the CDR3 is TGTGCCAGCAGTGAAGTAGCTGGCAACACCGGGGAGCTGTTTTTT. This gives the protein CASSEVAGNTGELFF. Filled out from reference TRBV2 and TRBJ2-2, the complete variable domain reads EPEVTQTPSHQVTQMGQEVILRCVPISNHLYFYWYRQILGQKVEFLVSFYNNEISEKSEIFDDQFSVERPDGSNFTLKIRSTKLEDSAMYFCASSEVAGNTGELFFGEGSRLTVL.

The sample holds many counts of this clonotype. The chain couples TRBV20-1 to TRBJ2-3; D not certain. The CDR3 length is 11 residues. Germline values: CDR1 DFQATT, CDR2 SNEGSKA (reference sequence). The V and J ends lost 5 bases and 7 bases respectively, with 10 bases between them. The CDR3 reads CSAPDAYTQYF. CDR3 coding DNA: TGCAGTGCTCCAGACGCGTATACGCAGTATTTT.

This clonotype was counted ten times or more. V usage is TRBV28 and J usage is TRBJ2-7; TRBD2 matches at 8 bases. Germline CDR1 MDHEN, CDR2 SYDVKM. With V trimmed by 5 bases and J by 4 bases, 1 base remained unmatched. CDR3 length: 12 residues. The chain's CDR3 is CASSPGGYEQYF. The CDR3 region has the DNA TGTGCCAGCAGTCCGGGGGGGTACGAGCAGTACTTC. The full variable domain, rest sourced from reference TRBV28 and TRBJ2-7, is DVKVTQSSRYLVKRTGEKVFLECVQDMDHENMFWYRQDPGLGLRLIYFSYDVKMKEKGDIPEGYSVSREKKERFSLILESASTNQTSMYLCASSPGGYEQYFGPGTRLTVT.

This sequence joins TRBV27 and TRBJ2-3, with 10 bases identical to TRBD2. The CDR3 is 14 residues long. CDR1 and CDR2 (germline): MNHEY, SMNVEV (reference sequence). V lost 9 bases and J lost 9; bases outside the gene matches: 12. The CDR3 DNA sequence: TGTGCCAGTTTACCGGGACTAGCGTTCCCAACGCAGTATTTT. Its protein is CASLPGLAFPTQYF.

This clonotype was seen a few times. This chain uses TRBV10-3 with TRBJ2-3, with 14 bases lining up with TRBD2. CDR3 length: 16 amino acids. The germline gives CDR1 ENHRY, CDR2 SYGVKD. V lost 5 bases and J lost 4; bases outside the gene matches: 5. CDR3 in DNA: TGTGCCATCAGTCGGACTAGCGGGGGGCCTGCAGATACGCAGTATTTT. It is translated as CAISRTSGGPADTQYF.

This clonotype was picked up many times. The genes are TRBV27 and TRBJ1-1, with a weak D call TRBD1 (5 bases). The CDR3 is 16 residues long. Germline CDR1 and CDR2: MNHEY and SMNVEV (reference sequence). V was trimmed by 4 bases and J by 1 base, leaving 16 bases between them. The CDR3 nucleotides read TGTGCCAGCAGTTCCTTTACGGCAGGGACGAACACTGAAGCTTTCTTT. It specifies CASSSFTAGTNTEAFF.

In regard to this clonotype: Being one base from a much bigger clone, this may be a read error. The chain has TRBV18 and TRBJ1-4, with D tentatively TRBD1 (5 bases). This CDR3 comprises 15 residues. Germline V gives CDR1 KGHSH, CDR2 LQKENI. The DNA for the CDR3 is TGTGCCAGCTCACGGCCGACGGGGACTAATGAAAAACTGTCTTTT. Its protein product is CASSRPTGTNEKLSF.

This clonotype was recorded many times. V and J are TRBV20-1 and TRBJ2-3, with no clear D. The V end lost 3 bases, the J end lost 1 base, and 5 bases lay between the germline ends. The CDR3 runs 12 residues. Germline assignment: CDR1 DFQATT and CDR2 SNEGSKA (reference sequence). In nucleotides, the CDR3 is TGCAGTGCTAGGGTTGGCACAGATACGCAGTATTTT. Residues: CSARVGTDTQYF.

Ten or more counts support this clonotype. The genes are TRBV18 and TRBJ2-5, with D possibly being TRBD1 (5 bases). Per the germline V gene, CDR1 is KGHSH and CDR2 is LQKENI. The CDR3 consists of 14 residues. Trimming took off 1 base at V and 5 bases at J, with 11 bases between the two ends. CDR3 sequence reads: CASSPLGVGETQYF. For the CDR3, the DNA is TGTGCCAGCTCACCACTAGGGGTCGGGGAGACCCAGTACTTC.

Many counts were recorded for this clonotype. The V gene is TRBV12-3 or TRBV12-4, the J gene TRBJ2-1, with 12 nucleotides matching TRBD2. V shed 3 bases and J 9 bases; nucleotides not matched to a gene: 6. The CDR3 is 15 amino acids. CDR3 sequence: CASSLLAGGSAEQFF. In DNA form, the CDR3 reads TGTGCCAGCAGTTTGCTAGCGGGAGGGTCGGCTGAGCAGTTCTTC.

The chain couples TRBV28 to TRBJ1-1, with D perhaps matching TRBD1 (6 bases). Germline V gene lookup returns CDR1 MDHEN and CDR2 SYDVKM. This CDR3 has 14 amino acids. V dropped 5 bases and J dropped 5 bases, with 15 bases sitting between them. CDR3 residues: CASSTPYRVTEAFF. The CDR3 DNA reads as TGTGCCAGCAGTACGCCCTACAGGGTTACTGAAGCTTTCTTT.